This T cell receptor (beta chain) was found in a study of sequential checkpoint blockade in melanoma. This clone was observed a single time. The CDR3 has 19 residues. CDR1 is MDHEN, CDR2 SYDVKM, per germline. V shed 3 bases, J shed 2 bases, and the junction held 11 bases outside the gene matches. Profiled with immunoSEQ multiplex PCR; TCRdb holds only in-frame clones, not every one. The sample lists about 16,000 clones; 93% were seen once. Documented treatment: randomized to nivolumab then ipilimumab (arm A) or the reverse (arm B). Patients had received no earlier DNA-damaging chemotherapy. Sorted cells were live CD3+CD8+, lacking CD19 and CD56, from PBMCs.

The chain recombines TRBV28 with TRBJ1-5, with 12 positions matching TRBD1. This TCR came from a human donor with melanoma. The material was CD8+ T cells sorted from blood (inferred from file names), obtained from a patient given nivolumab and ipilimumab in sequence. The CDR3 loop reads CASSFRDRGLVIGNQPQHF. For the CDR3, the DNA is TGTGCCAGCAGTTTCCGGGACAGGGGGCTAGTGATTGGCAATCAGCCCCAGCATTTT.